Listed below are T cell receptor beta chains from one sample, sequenced in a study of control samples from healthy donors and cancer patients. Generated by immunoSEQ multiplex PCR, the TCRdb table keeps only in-frame clones and is missing some. The data contain more than 25,000 clones, about nine tenths of them singletons. The sequenced material came from PBMCs. The receptors were gathered from a man aged 45-65 years with lung cancer. The CDR3 runs from the conserved cysteine through the conserved F or W. The D gene is left open where the match is weak. The size entry is marked missing in some rows and otherwise reads once, few, many or a size class.

v_call,j_call,d_call,clone_size,cdr3_aa,cdr3_nt
TRBV27,TRBJ2-5,-,-,CASSRRDTQETQYF,TGTGCCAGCAGTCGGAGGGACACCCAAGAGACCCAGTACTTC
TRBV7-9,TRBJ1-1,-,-,CASSLSGVLEAFF,TGTGCCAGCAGCTTATCGGGAGTACTAGAAGCTTTCTTT
TRBV28,TRBJ1-5,-,-,CASSFSGVNNQPQHF,TGTGCCAGCAGTTTTTCAGGGGTGAACAATCAGCCCCAGCATTTT
TRBV24-1,TRBJ2-5,TRBD1,-,CATSDFGTGVETQYF,TGTGCCACCAGTGATTTCGGGACAGGGGTAGAGACCCAGTACTTC
TRBV4-3,TRBJ2-7,-,-,CASSQGPGPGIYEQYF,TGCGCCAGCAGCCAAGGCCCGGGACCAGGGATCTACGAGCAGTACTTC
TRBV6-5,TRBJ2-5,-,-,CASSYGTNLQETQYF,TGTGCCAGCAGTTACGGGACAAACCTCCAAGAGACCCAGTACTTC
TRBV30,TRBJ2-3,-,-,CAWSYLDTQYF,TGTGCCTGGAGTTATCTAGATACGCAGTATTTT
TRBV11-3,TRBJ2-5,-,-,CASSLGQEETQYF,TGTGCCAGCAGCTTAGGGCAGGAAGAGACCCAGTACTTC
TRBV28,TRBJ2-7,-,-,CASSPPGEQYF,TGTGCCAGCAGCCCCCCGGGCGAGCAGTACTTC
TRBV27,TRBJ1-2,TRBD1,-,CASSFLDRGYGYTF,TGTGCCAGCAGTTTTTTGGACAGGGGCTATGGCTACACCTTC
TRBV4-1,TRBJ1-1,-,-,CASSQLGGSNTEAFF,TGCGCCAGCAGCCAGCTCGGAGGGTCGAACACTGAAGCTTTCTTT
TRBV24-1,TRBJ2-1,-,-,CATSGLPKNEQFF,TGTGCCACCAGTGGACTACCAAAGAATGAGCAGTTCTTC
TRBV3-1/TRBV3-2,TRBJ2-5,-,-,CASSQDRRETQYF,TGTGCCAGCAGCCAAGATCGGAGAGAGACCCAGTACTTC
TRBV28,TRBJ2-2,TRBD2,-,CASSFVLAGGRNTGELFF,TGTGCCAGCAGTTTTGTGCTAGCGGGGGGTCGGAACACCGGGGAGCTGTTTTTT
TRBV20-1,TRBJ2-7,-,-,CSARTWNEQYF,TGCAGTGCTAGGACGTGGAACGAGCAGTACTTC
TRBV5-1,TRBJ1-6,-,-,CASSLGAGLNSPLHF,TGCGCCAGCAGCTTGGGGGCAGGTCTCAATTCACCCCTCCACTTT
TRBV10-3,TRBJ2-1,TRBD2,-,CAISPPGGNNEQFF,TGTGCCATCAGTCCCCCGGGAGGGAACAATGAGCAGTTCTTC
TRBV28,TRBJ2-1,-,once,CASSARGASSYNEQFF,TGTGCCAGCAGTGCCCGAGGGGCGAGCTCCTACAATGAGCAGTTCTTC
TRBV7-2,TRBJ2-1,TRBD2,-,CASSRTSGGPNNEQFF,TGTGCCAGCAGTCGGACTAGCGGGGGGCCTAACAATGAGCAGTTCTTC
TRBV24-1,TRBJ2-1,TRBD1,-,CATSDPGQGYNEQFF,TGTGCCACCAGTGATCCGGGACAGGGCTACAATGAGCAGTTCTTC
TRBV19,TRBJ2-1,TRBD2,-,CASSGSRTSYEQFF,TGTGCCAGTAGCGGGTCCCGGACTAGCTATGAGCAGTTCTTC
TRBV3-1/TRBV3-2,TRBJ1-4,-,-,CASSHGGGRRGEKLFF,TGTGCCAGCAGCCACGGGGGTGGTAGACGAGGGGAAAAACTGTTTTTT
TRBV28,TRBJ1-6,TRBD1,-,CASRESGTGYNSPLHF,TGTGCCAGCAGAGAATCCGGGACAGGGTATAATTCACCCCTCCACTTT
TRBV11-2,TRBJ2-5,-,-,CASSPDWGSGETQYF,TGTGCCAGCAGCCCCGATTGGGGCTCGGGAGAGACCCAGTACTTC